This TCR beta chain was captured in a study of human T cells and chemical hapten exposure. V was shortened by 3 bases and J by 2 bases, with 11 bases between the two germline ends. The length of the CDR3 is 15 residues. Germline-derived CDR1 and CDR2 are LGHNA and YNFKEQ. TCRdb passed the RACE reads through MiXCR, listing each CDR3 protein once. The data hold approximately 350,000 distinct CDR3 sequences, with about 6.3% observed a single time. This clonotype has only a few counts. Time point indicated: patch test 2, 6 weeks after DPC sensitization. Stated treatment: therapeutic diphenylcyclopropenone sensitization with weekly scalp DPC. Someone pulled total RNA out of unfractionated whole blood.

The V and J genes are TRBV4-2 and TRBJ1-5, with D unresolved. This clonotype was obtained from a woman aged 18-29 years with alopecia areata. Some clones in this sample may be carry-over from other donors' samples. The material sequenced was whole blood, taken in connection with sensitization to the hapten diphenylcyclopropenone (DPC). The CDR3 loop reads CASSHSGVGNQPQHF. In DNA form, the CDR3 reads TGTGCCAGCAGCCATTCAGGAGTCGGCAATCAGCCCCAGCATTTT.